Listed here are 27 T cell receptor beta chains from one sample, sequenced in a study of shared clonotypes between healthy human individuals. The protocol was immunoSEQ multiplex PCR, while the TCRdb copy is restricted to in-frame clones and leaves out a portion. The data hold 950,000 to 1,200,000 clones, with approximately 75% observed a single time. Sequencing input: memory CD4+ T cells from PBMCs. Stated subset: CD45RA-negative fraction. The receptor source for this set is a man between 18 and 35 years old in good health. Some clones in this sample may be carry-over from other donors' samples.

The chain uses TRBV5-1 and TRBJ2-1, with D unresolved. Germline loops: CDR1 SGHRS, CDR2 YFSETQ. The CDR3 is 16 amino acids. V was trimmed by 3 bases and J by 0 bases, leaving 13 bases between them. CDR3 DNA: TGCGCCAGCAGCTCCCAAGTACTTAACTCCTACAATGAGCAGTTCTTC. Translation: CASSSQVLNSYNEQFF.

This rearrangement joins TRBV7-2 to TRBJ2-1, with 12 bases identical to TRBD2. Germline V gene data show CDR1 as SGHTA and CDR2 as FQGNSA. The CDR3 length is 14 residues. The V segment lost 3 bases and the J segment 9 bases; nucleotides outside the gene matches: 3. The CDR3 spells CASSFLAGGAEQFF. The CDR3 DNA is TGTGCCAGCAGCTTCCTAGCGGGAGGGGCTGAGCAGTTCTTC.

This clone was picked up many times. This chain uses TRBV29-1 with TRBJ2-7, with 9 bases aligning to TRBD2. This CDR3 region has 13 residues. V lost 4 bases, J lost 3 bases, and 4 bases stayed unmatched. Germline loops: CDR1 SQVTM, CDR2 ANQGSEA. CDR3 nucleotides: TGCAGCGTTGGCAGACTAGCGGACTACGAGCAGTACTTC. Translating gives CSVGRLADYEQYF.

This chain uses TRBV11-2 with TRBJ2-5, with TRBD2 identical over 14 bases. Germline V gene data show CDR1 as SGHAT and CDR2 as FQNNGV. This CDR3 is built from 16 residues. V lost 3 bases to trimming and J lost 4 bases; unmatched junction nucleotides: 4. The CDR3 DNA reads TGTGCCAGCAGCTTCAGACTAGCGGGAGGGGCAGAGACCCAGTACTTC. As protein: CASSFRLAGGAETQYF. The full variable domain, in which reference TRBV11-2 and TRBJ2-5 provide the parts outside the CDR3, is EAGVAQSPRYKIIEKRQSVAFWCNPISGHATLYWYQQILGQGPKLLIQFQNNGVVDDSQLPKDRFSAERLKGVDSTLKIQPAKLEDSAVYLCASSFRLAGGAETQYFGPGTRLLVL.

As to this clone: A read error is possible here, since a much larger clone lies one base away. V and J are TRBV7-9 and TRBJ1-1; 7 bases agree with TRBD1. The CDR3 is 13 amino acids. Germline loops: CDR1 SEHNR, CDR2 FQNEAQ (reference sequence). Trimming cost V 4 bases and J 3 bases; bases outside gene matches: 2. The CDR3 reads CASSSDRHTEAFF. DNA for the CDR3: TGTGCCAGCAGCTCGGACAGGCACACTGAAGCTTTCTTT.

This clone turned up a few times. The same CDR3 arises from other DNA sequences in this sample as well. The genes are TRBV28 and TRBJ1-5, with 9 nucleotides matching TRBD1. CDR1 MDHEN and CDR2 SYDVKM come from the germline V gene. CDR3 length: 15 residues. J was trimmed by 2 bases and V by 4 bases; bases with no gene match: 3. CDR3 DNA: TGTGCCAGCAGTTCCCGGACAGGGGGCAATCAGCCCCAGCATTTT. It specifies CASSSRTGGNQPQHF.

The chain links TRBV27 to TRBJ1-5, with 7 bases identical to TRBD1. The CDR3 has 15 amino acids. V lost 5 bases, J lost 0 bases, and 4 bases stayed unmatched. Germline V gives CDR1 MNHEY, CDR2 SMNVEV (reference sequence). The CDR3 region is CASSRGQYSNQPQHF. CDR3 nucleotides: TGTGCCAGCAGTAGGGGACAGTATAGCAATCAGCCCCAGCATTTT.

This chain connects TRBV10-3 to TRBJ1-4; D may be TRBD1 (6 bases). CDR1 and CDR2 from the germline V gene are ENHRY and SYGVKD. The CDR3 is made up of 16 amino acids. Deletions cut 3 bases from V and 3 bases from J, with 14 bases between. DNA of the CDR3: TGTGCCATCAGTGATACTAAGGGACAATCTAATGAAAAACTGTTTTTT. It translates to CAISDTKGQSNEKLFF.

This clone was detected only once. The gene calls are TRBV6-5 and TRBJ2-7; D unclear. V was trimmed by 0 bases and J by 3 bases, leaving 15 bases between them. This CDR3 has 16 amino acids. Germline V gene data show CDR1 as MNHEY and CDR2 as SVGAGI. The CDR3 region has the DNA TGTGCCAGCAGTTACTCTAATTTTCGGGCTAGCTACGAGCAGTACTTC. It encodes CASSYSNFRASYEQYF.

On this clone itself: A much larger clone lies one base from this, so it may be a read error. At the DNA level, this CDR3 is encoded by other sequences in the same sample as well. The gene calls are TRBV29-1 and TRBJ1-1, with D tentatively TRBD1 (5 bases). Trimming shortened V by 3 bases and J by 2 bases, and 7 bases separated the two germline ends. The CDR3 is 12 residues long. Germline lookup yields CDR1 SQVTM and CDR2 ANQGSEA. In DNA, the CDR3 is TGCAGCGTTGATAGGGGTAACACTGAAGCTTTCTTT. Residues: CSVDRGNTEAFF.

The gene calls are TRBV5-5 and TRBJ2-5, with D tentatively TRBD1 (6 bases). V was trimmed by 0 bases and J by 4 bases, leaving 13 bases between them. Germline-derived CDR1 and CDR2 are SGHKS and YYEKEE (reference sequence). The CDR3 loop spans 15 amino acids. The CDR3 bases are TGTGCCAGCAGCTTGGGGACAGCATCCCGAGAGACCCAGTACTTC. Translated, it gives CASSLGTASRETQYF.

The chain is built from TRBV7-9 and TRBJ1-4; weak D call: TRBD1 (6 bases). This CDR3 is 15 amino acids long. Germline loops: CDR1 SEHNR, CDR2 FQNEAQ (reference sequence). The V end was cut by 5 bases, the J end by 4 bases, with 14 bases between. DNA for the CDR3: TGTGCCAGCAGCCCCTGGGGGGCGCGTAATGAAAAACTGTTTTTT. This translates into CASSPWGARNEKLFF.

J is TRBJ2-6 and V is TRBV18, with 7 bases lining up with TRBD1. Germline-derived CDR1 and CDR2 are KGHSH and LQKENI. V lost 3 bases, J lost 1 base, and 6 bases stayed unmatched. This CDR3 has 17 amino acids. The CDR3 loop is CASSPIQTGSGANVLTF. The CDR3 DNA sequence: TGTGCCAGCTCACCCATACAGACAGGGTCTGGGGCCAACGTCCTGACTTTC.

Only a few counts were recorded for this clone. The chain joins TRBV27 to TRBJ2-7; D remains ambiguous. CDR1 is MNHEY, CDR2 SMNVEV, per germline (reference sequence). Trimming left V 5 bases short and J 5 bases short, with 22 bases between. The CDR3 is 16 amino acids. CDR3 nucleotides: TGTGCCAGCAGTACTCAGGATTGGCCTAGAATCGACGAGCAGTACTTC. Translation: CASSTQDWPRIDEQYF.

V gene TRBV19 combines with J gene TRBJ1-2, with D possibly TRBD1 on 5 matching bases. Trimming took 6 bases from V and 2 from J, leaving 10 bases between them. This CDR3 has 13 residues. CDR1 is LNHDA and CDR2 is SQIVND in the germline V gene (reference sequence). Written as DNA, the CDR3 is TGTGCCAGTAGCCCAGACAGAAACTATGGCTACACCTTC. Its translation: CASSPDRNYGYTF. Full variable domain (rest looked up from reference TRBV19 and TRBJ1-2): DGGITQSPKYLFRKEGQNVTLSCEQNLNHDAMYWYRQDPGQGLRLIYYSQIVNDFQKGDIAEGYSVSREKKESFPLTVTSAQKNPTAFYLCASSPDRNYGYTFGSGTRLTVV.

A remark on this clone: In the same sample, other DNA sequences code for this CDR3. The chain couples TRBV4-1 to TRBJ2-5; 9 bases match TRBD2. V shed 1 base and J 4 bases; nucleotides not matched to a gene: 4. CDR3 size: 15 residues. In germline, CDR1 is MGHRA, CDR2 YSYEKL. The CDR3 nucleotides read TGCGCCAGCAGCCAAGTAGCGGGAGTAAGAGAGACCCAGTACTTC. Protein product: CASSQVAGVRETQYF.

The V gene is TRBV9, the J gene TRBJ2-3, with a tentative D call TRBD2 (7 bases). Trimming shortened V by 2 bases and J by 2 bases, and 12 bases separated the two germline ends. The CDR3 sequence is 15 residues long. The germline gives CDR1 SGDLS, CDR2 YYNGEE. The CDR3 DNA reads as TGTGCCAGCAGCGTCCTCGGGGGGCCCACAGATACGCAGTATTTT. This codes for CASSVLGGPTDTQYF. Full variable domain (remainder filled in from reference TRBV9 and TRBJ2-3): DSGVTQTPKHLITATGQRVTLRCSPRSGDLSVYWYQQSLDQGLQFLIQYYNGEERAKGNILERFSAQQFPDLHSELNLSSLELGDSALYFCASSVLGGPTDTQYFGPGTRLTVL.

The J gene is TRBJ2-3, the V gene TRBV5-6; D is undetermined. V was trimmed by 4 bases and J by 8 bases, leaving 14 bases between them. The CDR3 has 13 residues. The germline V gene has CDR1 SGHDT and CDR2 YYEEEE. This CDR3 reads CASSRTGPLTQYF. The CDR3 region has the DNA TGTGCCAGCAGCAGAACCGGTCCACTTACGCAGTATTTT.

This chain connects TRBV7-8 to TRBJ2-1; the D gene is possibly TRBD1 (5 bases). Germline loops: CDR1 SGHVS, CDR2 FQNEAQ. V was clipped by 3 bases and J by 0 bases, with 9 bases between them. CDR3 length: 15 amino acids. CDR3 loop: CASSFRQNSYNEQFF. The CDR3 DNA reads TGTGCCAGCAGCTTTAGACAGAACTCCTACAATGAGCAGTTCTTC.

The chain employs TRBV29-1 and TRBJ1-1; D remains unclear. The CDR3 length is 11 residues. Deletions cut 7 bases from V and 3 bases from J, with 9 bases between. Germline values: CDR1 SQVTM, CDR2 ANQGSEA. The CDR3 sequence is CSGRTDTEAFF. CDR3 in DNA: TGCAGCGGACGGACGGACACTGAAGCTTTCTTT.

The chain uses TRBV7-2 and TRBJ2-5; 10 positions match TRBD2. The CDR3 is 15 residues long. Germline-derived CDR1 and CDR2 are SGHTA and FQGNSA. The V and J ends lost 4 bases and 4 bases, in that order; junction bases with no gene match: 6. CDR3 amino acids: CASSSPSGSRETQYF. CDR3 in DNA: TGTGCCAGCAGCTCTCCTAGCGGGAGTAGAGAGACCCAGTACTTC.

V is TRBV28 and J is TRBJ2-7, with a tentative D call TRBD2 (6 bases). Germline CDR1 reads MDHEN; CDR2 reads SYDVKM. The length of the CDR3 is 12 residues. V was clipped by 1 base and J by 11 bases, with 12 bases between them. This CDR3 is CASSLLLGEEYF. The CDR3 DNA sequence: TGTGCCAGCAGTTTATTGTTAGGGGAGGAGTACTTC.

The V call is TRBV15, the J call TRBJ2-2; 7 positions agree with TRBD2. Losses at the gene ends were 1 base for V and 6 bases for J; bases not matched to a gene: 11. The CDR3 contains 17 residues. Germline CDR1 is LNHNV and CDR2 is YYDKDF (reference sequence). The CDR3 here is CATSRAGLREGSGELFF. The CDR3 DNA is TGTGCCACCAGCAGAGCTGGGTTGAGGGAGGGGTCCGGGGAGCTGTTTTTT.

This clone appeared a few times. The chain carries TRBV11-3 and TRBJ1-1; TRBD1 might be the D (5 bases). The V gene lost 1 base and the J gene lost 11 bases, with 11 bases spanning the gap. The germline V gene has CDR1 SGHNT and CDR2 YENEEA. The CDR3 is 12 amino acids. CDR3 protein: CASSLGGGKAFF. The CDR3 bases are TGTGCCAGCAGCTTAGGCGGGGGGAAGGCTTTCTTT.

V usage is TRBV5-5 and J usage is TRBJ2-7, with 7 bases fitting TRBD1. Germline V gene sequence: CDR1 SGHKS, CDR2 YYEKEE (reference sequence). The J segment lost 7 bases and the V segment lost 5 bases, leaving 12 bases of the junction unmatched. CDR3 size: 14 residues. This chain's CDR3 is CASSLRDRLGEQYF. In nucleotides, the CDR3 is TGTGCCAGCAGTTTAAGGGACAGACTGGGGGAGCAGTACTTC.

The rearrangement joins TRBV28 to TRBJ1-2; D uncertain. V lost 5 bases and J lost 4, with 14 bases in between. The CDR3 has 14 residues. Germline CDR1 and CDR2: MDHEN and SYDVKM. In DNA, the CDR3 is TGTGCCAGCAGTCAAAGCCCGACGTCCTATGGCTACACCTTC. This sequence encodes CASSQSPTSYGYTF.

CDR3 in amino acids: CASSPITGFGNQPQHF. CDR3 DNA sequence: TGTGCCAGCAGCCCGATAACAGGGTTTGGAAATCAGCCCCAGCATTTT. The chain has TRBV5-8 and TRBJ1-5; TRBD1 is a possible D gene (6 bases). The V gene lost 4 bases and the J gene lost 4 bases, with 18 bases spanning the gap. CDR1 and CDR2 from the germline V gene are SGHTS and YDEGEE. This CDR3 comprises 16 residues.